The 4 T cell receptor beta chains reported below all come from one sample, sequenced in a study of CD8 T cells in Susac syndrome. cDNA came from 0.5 to 1 ug RNA primed by random hexamers. TCRdb re-called the immunoSEQ multiplex PCR reads through MiXCR, storing one row per CDR3 protein. The table records about 240,000 distinct CDR3 sequences, 96% of them present only once. The specimen was CD4+ T cells from PBMCs. These receptors were taken from a human donor with Susac syndrome.

CDR3 sequence: CASSEGGGYTF. Written as DNA, the CDR3 is TGTGCCAGCAGCGAAGGTGGGGGCTACACCTTC. The chain uses TRBV7-9 and TRBJ1-2; no clear D gene. V was shortened by 5 bases and J by 8 bases, with 9 bases between the two germline ends. Germline assignment: CDR1 SEHNR and CDR2 FQNEAQ (reference sequence). This CDR3 contains 11 residues.

The chain recombines TRBV7-8 with TRBJ1-2; D possibly corresponds to TRBD1 (6 bases). V was pared by 6 bases and J by 4 bases, with 15 bases between. CDR1 SGHVS and CDR2 FQNEAQ come from the germline V gene. The CDR3 consists of 14 residues. The CDR3 region has the DNA TGTGCCAGCAGACCAACAGGGTTTGGCTATGGCTACACCTTC. Its translation: CASRPTGFGYGYTF.

The V gene is TRBV29-1, the J gene TRBJ2-7, with D possibly TRBD2 on 6 matching bases. This CDR3 has 13 amino acids. Germline CDR1 is SQVTM and CDR2 is ANQGSEA. Trimming took off 1 base at V and 1 base at J, with 8 bases between the two ends. The CDR3 nucleotides are TGCAGCGTTGAAGTACGGGGGTCCTACGAGCAGTACTTC. Translating gives CSVEVRGSYEQYF.

The V call is TRBV20-1, the J call TRBJ1-2; D is ambiguous. The CDR3 is 12 residues long. The V gene's germline CDR1 is DFQATT and CDR2 SNEGSKA (reference sequence). Deletions cut 3 bases from V and 8 bases from J, with 13 bases between. The CDR3 here is CSARHGSQGYTF. The CDR3 nucleotides read TGCAGTGCTAGGCACGGGAGCCAGGGCTACACCTTC.